This passage covers 20 T cell receptor beta chains from one sample sequenced in a study of molecular identifiers for immune sequencing clone quantification. Via MiXCR, TCRdb re-called the PCR reads, giving one row per CDR3 protein. Of more than 550,000 distinct CDR3 sequences listed, about 25% are singletons. The sequencing sample was made of naive CD8+ T cells from blood, with Jurkat cell RNA spiked in. The subset: FACS-sorted CD8+CD4-CCR7+CD45RA+ naive T cells. The receptors derive from a human donor in good health. Some libraries in this study had Jurkat cell RNA spiked in.

Ten or more counts support this clonotype. V usage is TRBV29-1 and J usage is TRBJ2-7; a possible D gene is TRBD1 (5 bases). With 5 bases removed from V and 5 bases from J, the gap between germline ends came to 13 bases. Germline assignment: CDR1 SQVTM and CDR2 ANQGSEA. The CDR3 length is 12 residues. The CDR3 bases are TGCAGCGTTACGGACATCGGAGACGAGCAGTACTTC. This codes for CSVTDIGDEQYF.

This chain links TRBV27 with TRBJ1-1, with a tentative D call TRBD1 (5 bases). The CDR3 has 16 amino acids. The germline V gene encodes CDR1 MNHEY and CDR2 SMNVEV (reference sequence). The V and J ends lost 3 bases and 7 bases respectively, with 21 bases between them. The CDR3 spells CASSFGVGTPTGEAFF. CDR3 sequence (DNA): TGTGCCAGCAGTTTTGGTGTGGGGACCCCGACGGGTGAAGCTTTCTTT.

As regards this clonotype: One junction end does not reproduce the germline sequence, and a read error may be involved. The chain has TRBV18 and TRBJ2-3; TRBD2 agrees at 8 bases. The CDR3 covers 17 residues. The germline V gene has CDR1 KGHSH and CDR2 LQKENI. The DNA of the CDR3 is TGTTCCAGCTCACCACCAGGGCGGGGGGAGAGGACAGATACGCAGTATTTT. Its protein product is CSSSPPGRGERTDTQYF.

V usage is TRBV27 and J usage is TRBJ2-1; 9 bases agree with TRBD2. Germline CDR1 is MNHEY and CDR2 is SMNVEV (reference sequence). The ends lost 7 bases at V and 8 bases at J; junction bases unmatched: 9. CDR3 length: 14 amino acids. The CDR3, as DNA: TGTGCCAGCAAGTGGTCTAGCGGGATCTATGAGCAGTTCTTC. It is translated as CASKWSSGIYEQFF.

This clonotype was counted many times. The chain has TRBV4-1 and TRBJ2-7; the D gene is possibly TRBD1 (5 bases). Germline CDR1 is MGHRA and CDR2 is YSYEKL. This CDR3 is built from 14 residues. The V and J ends lost 1 base and 2 bases respectively, with 9 bases between them. The CDR3 loop reads CASSQGTLAYEQYF. As DNA, the CDR3 is TGCGCCAGCAGCCAAGGGACATTAGCCTACGAGCAGTACTTC.

There are a few counts of this clonotype. The chain uses TRBV20-1 and TRBJ2-7; perhaps TRBD1 as D (6 bases). In germline, CDR1 is DFQATT, CDR2 SNEGSKA (reference sequence). The CDR3 covers 13 residues. V lost 5 bases and J lost 6, with 17 bases in between. CDR3 protein: CSALGIADSEQYF. DNA for the CDR3: TGCAGTGCTTTGGGGATTGCGGACAGCGAGCAGTACTTC.

This clonotype has just a few counts. The gene calls are TRBV19 and TRBJ2-2; the match to TRBD2 covers 8 bases. In germline, CDR1 is LNHDA, CDR2 SQIVND (reference sequence). CDR3 length: 15 amino acids. J lost 4 bases, V lost 10 bases, and 11 bases had no gene match. The CDR3 spells CATSTGTRSTGELFF. DNA of the CDR3: TGTGCCACCTCAACCGGGACTAGATCCACCGGGGAGCTGTTTTTT.

Points on this clonotype: Without the conserved terminal phenylalanine or tryptophan, this CDR3 likely stems from a read error. This chain uses TRBV7-6 with TRBJ2-7, with a tentative D call TRBD2 (6 bases). The CDR3 contains 15 residues. Germline values: CDR1 SGHVS, CDR2 FNYEAQ. V lost 4 bases to trimming and J lost 3 bases, with 16 bases between them. The CDR3 nucleotides are TGTGCCAGCAGCTCGGGGGTAACGGCCCTCTACGAGCAGTACTTA. It encodes CASSSGVTALYEQYL.

This clonotype has only a few counts. The V gene is TRBV28, the J gene TRBJ2-6; D may be TRBD1 or TRBD2 (6 bases each). The germline V and J ends were trimmed by 7 bases and 5 bases, with 21 bases remaining between them. CDR1 and CDR2 (germline): MDHEN, SYDVKM. This CDR3 region has 17 residues. This chain's CDR3 is CASIRGTTNSRANVLTF. CDR3 nucleotides: TGTGCCAGCATCCGGGGGACAACCAACAGTCGGGCCAACGTCCTGACTTTC.

This chain connects TRBV7-9 to TRBJ2-1; 9 positions match TRBD2. V lost 3 bases, J lost 5 bases, and 14 bases stayed unmatched. This CDR3 comprises 18 residues. Germline CDR1 SEHNR, CDR2 FQNEAQ (reference sequence). DNA for the CDR3: TGTGCCAGCAGCTTCCGCGCGGGGGGGCCGATATTACACAATGAGCAGTTCTTC. It translates to CASSFRAGGPILHNEQFF. The complete variable domain, with remaining parts taken from reference TRBV7-9 and TRBJ2-1, reads DTGVSQNPRHKITKRGQNVTFRCDPISEHNRLYWYRQTLGQGPEFLTYFQNEAQLEKSRLLSDRFSAERPKGSFSTLEIQRTEQGDSAMYLCASSFRAGGPILHNEQFFGPGTRLTVL.

This clonotype was seen only a few times. The chain uses TRBV7-9 and TRBJ2-3; TRBD1 matches at 7 bases. J lost 2 bases, V lost 5 bases, and 10 bases had no gene match. The CDR3 covers 16 residues. Germline V lookup: CDR1 SEHNR, CDR2 FQNEAQ (reference sequence). CDR3 nucleotides: TGTGCCAGCAGCCCCGAGGCAGGGGGAGTCACAGATACGCAGTATTTT. It specifies CASSPEAGGVTDTQYF.

This clonotype came up many times. The chain links TRBV4-1 to TRBJ2-7; no firm D call. Deletions cut 6 bases from V and 0 bases from J, with 9 bases between. CDR3 length equals 13 residues. The germline CDR1 and CDR2 sequences are MGHRA and YSYEKL. In DNA form, the CDR3 reads TGCGCCAGCAGTCAGGCCACCTCCTACGAGCAGTACTTC. This gives the protein CASSQATSYEQYF.

A remark on this clonotype: At one end, the junction sequence differs from germline, possibly due to a read error. This chain connects TRBV15 to TRBJ2-7, with a tentative D call TRBD2 (5 bases). Germline V gene data show CDR1 as LNHNV and CDR2 as YYDKDF (reference sequence). This CDR3 comprises 13 residues. CDR3 amino acids: CAASQDRGYEQYF. CDR3 nucleotides: TGTGCCGCCAGCCAGGACCGGGGTTACGAGCAGTACTTC.

This clonotype was seen ten or more times. The J gene is TRBJ2-7, the V gene TRBV25-1; tentative D call: TRBD1 (6 bases). Germline V gives CDR1 MGHDK, CDR2 SYGVNS. Deletions cut 9 bases from V and 4 bases from J, with 13 bases between. This CDR3 region has 12 residues. The CDR3 region is CASRQGNYEQYF. The CDR3 DNA reads TGTGCCAGTCGGCAGGGGAATTACGAGCAGTACTTC.

This clonotype was found many times. J is TRBJ1-2 and V is TRBV10-3, with 10 bases matching TRBD1. Germline V lookup: CDR1 ENHRY, CDR2 SYGVKD. The CDR3 is made up of 15 amino acids. V shed 6 bases, J shed 8 bases, and the junction held 12 bases outside the gene matches. This CDR3 reads CAISEGQGYLFGYTF. The CDR3 DNA is TGTGCCATCAGCGAGGGACAGGGGTATCTATTCGGCTACACCTTC.

The chain carries TRBV4-3 and TRBJ2-1; D is perhaps TRBD2 (5 bases). The CDR3 contains 14 residues. Germline CDR1 is LGHNA and CDR2 is YSLEER. V dropped 3 bases and J dropped 3 bases, with 9 bases sitting between them. CDR3 residues: CASSHGGDYNEQFF. The CDR3 bases are TGCGCCAGCAGCCATGGAGGTGACTACAATGAGCAGTTCTTC.

The rearrangement joins TRBV20-1 to TRBJ2-1; 8 bases map to TRBD2. Germline V gene sequence: CDR1 DFQATT, CDR2 SNEGSKA (reference sequence). V trimming: 0 bases; J trimming: 7 bases; junction bases outside the gene matches: 8. CDR3 length equals 15 residues. DNA for the CDR3: TGCAGTGCTAGAGATATAAACCTAGCGGGTAATGAGCAGTTCTTC. This sequence encodes CSARDINLAGNEQFF.

The chain combines TRBV27 with TRBJ2-1; D remains unclear. Trimming left V 8 bases short and J 3 bases short, with 11 bases between. The CDR3 runs to 13 residues. CDR1 and CDR2 (germline): MNHEY, SMNVEV (reference sequence). The CDR3 protein is CASFSLLYNEQFF. The CDR3 DNA reads TGTGCCAGCTTCAGTCTCCTCTACAATGAGCAGTTCTTC.

This clonotype was recorded a few times. The chain employs TRBV20-1 and TRBJ1-5; no clear D gene. Between the trimmed V and J ends, which lost 5 bases and 2 bases, there was a span of 7 bases. The CDR3 is 12 amino acids. The germline CDR1 and CDR2 sequences are DFQATT and SNEGSKA (reference sequence). CDR3 nucleotides: TGCAGTGCTGGCGGCCGCAATCAGCCCCAGCATTTT. The encoded protein is CSAGGRNQPQHF.

This clonotype was recorded a few times. The genes are TRBV6-5 and TRBJ2-6; D ambiguous. The CDR3 loop spans 17 amino acids. Germline V CDR1 and CDR2: MNHEY, SVGAGI. V was pared by 5 bases and J by 1 base, with 15 bases between. In DNA, the CDR3 is TGTGCCAGCAGTAACCTCGGACGGTCATCTGGGGCCAACGTCCTGACTTTC. Translation: CASSNLGRSSGANVLTF.